What follows are 21 T cell receptor beta chains derived from one specimen sequenced in a study of T cells in Graves' hyperthyroidism and ophthalmopathy. RNA transcripts were the template for amplifying TCR beta CDR3 regions. TCR CDR3 regions were first amplified by RT-PCR with HTBI primers. A single record per CDR3 protein comes from TCRdb applying MiXCR to the multiplex PCR reads. Of more than 550,000 distinct CDR3 sequences listed, 45% are singletons. Material: peripheral blood or thyroid tissue (not recorded which). These receptor sequences come from an adult man with Graves' disease, either hyperthyroidism or ophthalmopathy (not recorded which).

About this clonotype: At one end, the junction sequence differs from germline, possibly due to a read error. The rearrangement links TRBV10-3 to TRBJ1-1, with D unresolved. This CDR3 is 14 amino acids long. Looked up from germline, CDR1 is ENHRY and CDR2 is SYGVKD. CDR3 nucleotide sequence: TGTGCCATCGGTGACGGTCCCCAGAACACTGAAGCTTTCTTT. Translated, it gives CAIGDGPQNTEAFF.

V usage is TRBV7-2 and J usage is TRBJ1-5; 10 bases align to TRBD1. The CDR3 is made up of 15 amino acids. The germline V gene encodes CDR1 SGHTA and CDR2 FQGNSA. The V gene end was trimmed by 0 bases and the J gene end by 5 bases; junction bases not matched to a gene: 1. The CDR3 nucleotides are TGTGCCAGCAGCTTAGCGACAGGGGGCGATCAGCCCCAGCATTTT. Protein product: CASSLATGGDQPQHF.

This clonotype appeared a few times. The junction differs from germline at one of its ends, possibly a read error. The chain is built from TRBV10-3 and TRBJ1-2; D might be TRBD1 (5 bases). CDR3 length equals 14 residues. Germline V gene lookup returns CDR1 ENHRY and CDR2 SYGVKD. CDR3 region: CASSEKWQGFGYTF. CDR3 coding DNA: TGTGCCAGCAGTGAAAAATGGCAGGGATTTGGCTACACCTTC.

V and J are TRBV6-6 and TRBJ1-5; 8 nucleotides agree with TRBD1. CDR1 and CDR2 (germline): MNHNY, SVGAGI (reference sequence). CDR3 size: 14 residues. V was clipped by 4 bases and J by 4 bases; unmatched bases: 3. CDR3 bases: TGTGCCAGCAGTTTTTGGACAGGGAATCAGCCCCAGCATTTT. Translation gives CASSFWTGNQPQHF.

About this clonotype itself: Since no conserved phenylalanine or tryptophan closes the CDR3, a read error is the likely cause. The chain uses TRBV24-1 and TRBJ1-5; 7 positions agree with TRBD1. V lost 8 bases and J lost 5; bases outside the gene matches: 11. This CDR3 has 15 amino acids. CDR1 and CDR2 from the germline V gene are KGHDR and SFDVKD. The CDR3 bases are TGTGCCACCACCTTAGACAGGGAGGGTGATCAGCCCCAGCATCTT. Its protein product is CATTLDREGDQPQHL.

The CDR3 DNA sequence: TGTGCCACCAGTGACCGGACAGGGCTCTATGGCTACACCTTC. It specifies CATSDRTGLYGYTF. V usage is TRBV24-1 and J usage is TRBJ1-2; 8 nucleotides match TRBD1. Germline V gene sequence: CDR1 KGHDR, CDR2 SFDVKD. The CDR3 covers 14 residues. The J segment lost 4 bases and the V segment lost 4 bases, leaving 4 bases of the junction unmatched.

The V call is TRBV7-6, the J call TRBJ2-7, with 7 bases that match TRBD2. This CDR3 region has 15 residues. Trimming cost V 6 bases and J 5 bases; bases outside gene matches: 13. Germline-derived CDR1 and CDR2 are SGHVS and FNYEAQ. The CDR3 nucleotides read TGTGCCAGCAGTTCCGGACTAGGTATGATCGACGAGCAGTACTTC. This translates into CASSSGLGMIDEQYF.

The chain recombines TRBV20-1 with TRBJ2-2, with TRBD1 matching over 7 bases. The germline CDR1 and CDR2 sequences are DFQATT and SNEGSKA (reference sequence). CDR3 length equals 15 residues. V shed 1 base, J shed 3 bases, and the junction held 5 bases outside the gene matches. Written as DNA, the CDR3 is TGCAGTGCTAGAGGAAGGGGGCCGGACACCGGGGAGCTGTTTTTT. The encoded protein is CSARGRGPDTGELFF.

This clonotype was recorded many times. This chain links TRBV7-9 with TRBJ2-5, with TRBD2 matching over 7 bases. The CDR3 extends over 18 amino acids. Trimming at V came to 4 bases and at J to 0 bases, leaving 14 bases not matched to a gene. Germline CDR1 and CDR2: SEHNR and FQNEAQ (reference sequence). The CDR3 protein is CASSSRRFSTSNQETQYF. For the CDR3, the DNA is TGTGCCAGCAGCTCCCGCCGATTCTCGACTAGCAACCAAGAGACCCAGTACTTC.

This clonotype was seen only once. This chain joins TRBV10-3 and TRBJ2-7; possible D gene TRBD1, 5 bases. CDR1 and CDR2 (germline): ENHRY, SYGVKD. The CDR3 is 16 residues long. The germline V and J ends were trimmed by 4 bases and 0 bases, with 16 bases remaining between them. The DNA for the CDR3 is TGTGCCATCAGTGTGGAGTCAGGGATCGGCTCCTACGAGCAGTACTTC. Protein sequence: CAISVESGIGSYEQYF.

This chain joins TRBV29-1 and TRBJ2-7; 7 positions agree with TRBD1. The CDR3 contains 13 residues. The V gene end was trimmed by 6 bases and the J gene end by 2 bases; junction bases not matched to a gene: 7. Per the germline V gene, CDR1 is SQVTM and CDR2 is ANQGSEA. The CDR3 nucleotides read TGCAGCGTGACAGGGACCCTAGCCTACGAGCAGTACTTC. Encoded protein: CSVTGTLAYEQYF.

The CDR3 sequence: CATSNPGWGSGYTF. The DNA for the CDR3 is TGTGCCACCAGCAACCCGGGTTGGGGGTCTGGCTACACCTTC. The rearrangement uses TRBV15 and TRBJ1-2, with a possible D match to TRBD1 (5 bases). The CDR3 runs to 14 residues. V was shortened by 4 bases and J by 7 bases, with 16 bases between the two germline ends. CDR1 and CDR2 from the germline V gene are LNHNV and YYDKDF (reference sequence).

This clonotype was seen a handful of times. CDR3 DNA: TGTGCCAGCAGAGGACAGGGGGCTTTTGGCTACACCTTC. It translates to CASRGQGAFGYTF. V usage is TRBV7-9 and J usage is TRBJ1-2; 11 bases map to TRBD1. V lost 6 bases, J lost 7 bases, and 4 bases stayed unmatched. Germline CDR1 reads SEHNR; CDR2 reads FQNEAQ (reference sequence). The CDR3 spans 13 residues.

The rearrangement uses TRBV5-1 and TRBJ2-7; D tentatively fits TRBD1 or TRBD2 (5 bases each). V lost 6 bases to trimming and J lost 5 bases, with 12 bases between them. The germline V gene encodes CDR1 SGHRS and CDR2 YFSETQ. The CDR3 totals 12 residues. The CDR3 DNA sequence: TGCGCCAGCACCCCACCGGGACACGAGCAGTACTTC. The encoded protein is CASTPPGHEQYF.

This clonotype has only one observation. The junction and the germline gene differ at one end; a read error may be behind it. This sequence joins TRBV25-1 and TRBJ2-7, with 7 positions matching TRBD1. CDR3 length: 12 residues. Germline CDR1 reads MGHDK; CDR2 reads SYGVNS. In nucleotides, the CDR3 is TGTGCCGGCAGAAGACAGGGATACGAGCAGTACTTC. Translated: CAGRRQGYEQYF.

The CDR3, as DNA: TGTGCCAGCAGTGACTCTACCGGGGGAAATGAAAAACTGTTTTTT. Residues: CASSDSTGGNEKLFF. The chain couples TRBV25-1 to TRBJ1-4; a possible D gene is TRBD1 (5 bases). Trimming took 3 bases from V and 5 from J, leaving 13 bases between them. The CDR3 spans 15 residues. Germline CDR1 and CDR2: MGHDK and SYGVNS.

V usage is TRBV4-2 and J usage is TRBJ1-4; D uncertain. V was pared by 1 base and J by 2 bases, with 11 bases between. CDR1 and CDR2 (germline): LGHNA, YNFKEQ. CDR3 length: 16 amino acids. CDR3 sequence reads: CASSQVGGVTNEKLFF. The CDR3, as DNA: TGTGCCAGCAGCCAAGTTGGTGGAGTGACTAATGAAAAACTGTTTTTT.

This clonotype was counted many times. The V gene is TRBV2, the J gene TRBJ2-7; TRBD2 might be the D (6 bases). This CDR3 comprises 14 residues. Trimming cost V 1 base and J 0 bases, with 7 bases left between them. The V gene's germline CDR1 is SNHLY and CDR2 FYNNEI. CDR3 residues: CASSEVAVSYEQYF. CDR3 DNA: TGTGCCAGCAGTGAAGTAGCGGTCTCCTACGAGCAGTACTTC.

The rearrangement uses TRBV5-4 and TRBJ1-1, with D unresolved. This CDR3 comprises 15 residues. Trimming shortened V by 4 bases and J by 1 base, and 14 bases separated the two germline ends. CDR1 is SGHNT, CDR2 YYREEE, per germline (reference sequence). CDR3 sequence (DNA): TGTGCCAGCAGCCCCCCCTCGGCGGGGAACACTGAAGCTTTCTTT. This codes for CASSPPSAGNTEAFF.

Ten or more counts support this clonotype. One junction end disagrees with the germline gene, perhaps due to a read error. The chain combines TRBV2 with TRBJ2-5, with 8 bases that match TRBD1. CDR1 and CDR2 from the germline V gene are SNHLY and FYNNEI. The CDR3 runs to 13 residues. The CDR3 nucleotides read TGCGCCAGCAGTGACAGGGGCCGGGAGACCCAGTACTTC. Translated: CASSDRGRETQYF. The full variable domain, in which reference TRBV2 and TRBJ2-5 provide the parts outside the CDR3, is EPEVTQTPSHQVTQMGQEVILRCVPISNHLYFYWYRQILGQKVEFLVSFYNNEISEKSEIFDDQFSVERPDGSNFTLKIRSTKLEDSAMYFCASSDRGRETQYFGPGTRLLVL.

As concerns this clonotype: A much larger clone differs by one base, so this may be a read error. This chain joins TRBV7-8 and TRBJ1-5; TRBD1 might be the D (6 bases). This CDR3 region has 13 residues. Per the germline V gene, CDR1 is SGHVS and CDR2 is FQNEAQ. V was pared by 8 bases and J by 6 bases, with 14 bases between. This CDR3 is CASRWGGGQPQHF. DNA of the CDR3: TGTGCCAGCCGCTGGGGAGGGGGTCAGCCCCAGCATTTT.